The next 3 T cell receptor beta chains were all read from a single sample in a study of T cell responses to AZD1222 COVID-19 vaccine. Sequenced by immunoSEQ multiplex PCR; TCRdb stores in-frame clones only, minus some. The data show more than 100,000 clones, around 90% seen once. This sample comprised peripheral blood, obtained on day 0 of AZD1222 vaccination. The origin of the receptors is an adult in good health.

V is TRBV10-2 and J is TRBJ1-2; D might be TRBD1 (5 bases). The ends were cut back, 3 bases at V and 0 bases at J, with 20 bases in the middle. The CDR3 is made up of 18 amino acids. Germline values: CDR1 WSHSY, CDR2 SAAADI. The chain's CDR3 is CASSETTEVHLSNYGYTF. The DNA for the CDR3 is TGCGCCAGCAGTGAAACGACAGAGGTCCACCTCTCTAACTATGGCTACACCTTC.

The chain joins TRBV6-5 to TRBJ1-6, with D possibly TRBD1 on 5 matching bases. The CDR3 contains 15 residues. V dropped 7 bases and J dropped 7 bases, with 17 bases sitting between them. Germline lookup yields CDR1 MNHEY and CDR2 SVGAGI. DNA of the CDR3: TGTGCCAGCATCTTCGGGGGGGGGAAGAATTCACCCCTCCACTTT. It is translated as CASIFGGGKNSPLHF.

The chain joins TRBV19 to TRBJ2-4, with 7 positions matching TRBD1. Germline-derived CDR1 and CDR2 are LNHDA and SQIVND (reference sequence). After removal of 5 bases from V and 0 bases from J, the junction contained 7 bases not matched to a gene. The CDR3 has 16 residues. CDR3 loop: CASSQETGPAKNIQYF. CDR3 nucleotide sequence: TGTGCCAGTAGTCAAGAGACAGGGCCAGCCAAAAACATTCAGTACTTC.